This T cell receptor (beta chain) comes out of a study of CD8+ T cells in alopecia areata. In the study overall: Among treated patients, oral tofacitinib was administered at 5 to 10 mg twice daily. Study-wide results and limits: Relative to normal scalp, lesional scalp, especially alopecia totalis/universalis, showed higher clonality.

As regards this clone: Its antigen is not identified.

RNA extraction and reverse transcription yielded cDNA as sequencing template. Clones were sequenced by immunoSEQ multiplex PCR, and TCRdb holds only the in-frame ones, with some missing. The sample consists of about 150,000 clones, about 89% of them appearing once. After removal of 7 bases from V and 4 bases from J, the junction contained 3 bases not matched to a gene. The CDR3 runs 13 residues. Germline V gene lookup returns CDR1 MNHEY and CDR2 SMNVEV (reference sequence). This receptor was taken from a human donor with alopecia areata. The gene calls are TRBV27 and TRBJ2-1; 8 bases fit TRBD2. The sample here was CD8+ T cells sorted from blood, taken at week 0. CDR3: CASTAGVYNEQFF. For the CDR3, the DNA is TGTGCCAGCACAGCGGGAGTGTACAATGAGCAGTTCTTC.